Listed here are 8 T cell receptor beta chains from one sample, sequenced in a study of regulatory T cells in long-lasting Graves disease. The time point here: persistent/refractory GD, antithyroid drugs over 5 years with positive TRAb. The TCR library used RNA extracted from PBMCs. CDR3 regions were amplified by Arm-PCR using iRepertoire HTBI primers to build TCR beta libraries. TCRdb passed the multiplex PCR reads through MiXCR, listing each CDR3 protein once. Of almost 350,000 distinct CDR3 sequences listed, around 20% are singletons. Source: peripheral blood mononuclear cells (PBMCs), taken when the disease was refractory, from a patient treated with antithyroid drugs. All receptors derive from a female donor with Graves disease.

Concerning this clonotype: This may come from a read error, since a much larger clone is one base off. The chain uses TRBV20-1 and TRBJ2-7; perhaps TRBD2 as D (6 bases). Germline-derived CDR1 and CDR2 are DFQATT and SNEGSKA (reference sequence). V lost 6 bases, J lost 1 base, and 16 bases lay in between. The CDR3 is 14 residues long. The CDR3 region is CSAPGLRNSYEQYF. The DNA for the CDR3 is TGCAGTGCGCCGGGACTTCGCAATTCCTACGAGCAGTACTTC.

This clonotype was recorded many times. V usage is TRBV7-9 and J usage is TRBJ2-5, with 12 bases identical to TRBD2. The CDR3 runs 16 residues. Per germline, CDR1 SEHNR and CDR2 FQNEAQ (reference sequence). J was trimmed by 2 bases and V by 0 bases; bases with no gene match: 1. The CDR3 spells CASSLAGLAGQETQYF. CDR3 DNA sequence: TGTGCCAGCAGCTTAGCCGGACTAGCGGGGCAAGAGACCCAGTACTTC.

The sample holds a few counts of this clonotype. V is TRBV10-3 and J is TRBJ1-1, with a weak D call TRBD1 (5 bases). The CDR3 consists of 14 residues. Germline CDR1 reads ENHRY; CDR2 reads SYGVKD. The V end was cut by 4 bases, the J end by 3 bases, with 12 bases between. The CDR3 reads CAISAQGWDTEAFF. CDR3 nucleotide sequence: TGTGCCATCAGTGCCCAGGGCTGGGACACTGAAGCTTTCTTT.

The V gene is TRBV30, the J gene TRBJ2-2; a possible D gene is TRBD1 (5 bases). The germline V gene encodes CDR1 GTSNPN and CDR2 SVGIG (reference sequence). V was trimmed by 1 base and J by 4 bases, leaving 7 bases between them. The CDR3 extends over 13 amino acids. CDR3 loop: CAWSGTRTGELFF. The CDR3 DNA is TGTGCCTGGAGTGGGACACGCACCGGGGAGCTGTTTTTT.

The V call is TRBV7-2, the J call TRBJ2-1; D might be TRBD2 (5 bases). Germline V gene data show CDR1 as SGHTA and CDR2 as FQGNSA. V was pared by 2 bases and J by 8 bases, with 10 bases between. CDR3 length: 13 amino acids. The DNA for the CDR3 is TGTGCCAGCAGCTTAACGGGAAGGGATGAGCAGTTCTTC. Its translation: CASSLTGRDEQFF.

The V gene is TRBV9, the J gene TRBJ1-1; D is possibly TRBD1 (5 bases). Trimming removed 0 bases from V and 5 bases from J, with 14 bases in between. The length of the CDR3 is 15 residues. Germline V lookup: CDR1 SGDLS, CDR2 YYNGEE. The CDR3 here is CASSVGGGMGTEAFF. The CDR3 nucleotides are TGTGCCAGCAGCGTAGGGGGGGGAATGGGGACTGAAGCTTTCTTT.

The rearrangement uses TRBV30 and TRBJ1-2; D might be TRBD1 (6 bases). The CDR3 consists of 15 residues. Germline V CDR1 and CDR2: GTSNPN, SVGIG (reference sequence). Trimming shortened V by 2 bases and J by 3 bases, and 16 bases separated the two germline ends. The CDR3 nucleotides read TGTGCCTGGAGTCCGGGGGGGGGGCGATACTATGGCTACACCTTC. Translated, it gives CAWSPGGGRYYGYTF.

This clonotype was seen ten or more times. V and J are TRBV12-5 and TRBJ1-2; D may be TRBD1 (6 bases). The CDR3 sequence is 13 residues long. V shed 1 base and J shed 5 bases, with 8 bases lying between them. Looked up from germline, CDR1 is LGHNT and CDR2 is FRNRAP. CDR3 sequence: CASGLDRVYGYTF. In DNA, the CDR3 is TGTGCTAGTGGTTTGGACAGGGTTTATGGCTACACCTTC.